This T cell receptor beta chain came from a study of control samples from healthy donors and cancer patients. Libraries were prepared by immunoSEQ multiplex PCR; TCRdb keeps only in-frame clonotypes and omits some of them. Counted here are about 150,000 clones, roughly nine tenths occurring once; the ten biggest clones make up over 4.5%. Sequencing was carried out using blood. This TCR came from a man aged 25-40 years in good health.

CDR3 in amino acids: CASSKRNSHCTDTQYF. CDR3 DNA sequence: TGTGCCAGCAGCAAACGGAACAGCCACTGCACAGATACGCAGTATTTT. The chain employs TRBV21-1 and TRBJ2-3; the table's D call, TRBD1, was not checked against the DNA. TRBV21-1 is labeled a pseudogene. This CDR3 region has 16 residues.